The 21 T cell receptor beta chains reported below all come from one sample, sequenced in a study of human T cells and chemical hapten exposure. The time point here: healthy volunteer bleed at 6 weeks. Whole blood that had not been fractionated was the source of extracted total RNA. From the RACE reads, TCRdb called clonotypes with MiXCR, one entry per CDR3 protein. The sample includes about 65,000 distinct CDR3 sequences, around 6.1% seen only once; the top ten take around 3.4%. The sample was whole blood. The origin of the receptors is a female donor in good health. Some clones in this sample may be carry-over from other donors' samples.

At least ten counts were recorded for this clonotype. The chain employs TRBV28 and TRBJ2-3, with D unclear. The CDR3 runs 12 residues. The V end lost 0 bases, the J end lost 4 bases, and 2 bases lay between the germline ends. The V gene's germline CDR1 is MDHEN and CDR2 SYDVKM. CDR3 sequence reads: CASSLWPDTQYF. As DNA, the CDR3 is TGTGCCAGCAGTTTATGGCCAGATACGCAGTATTTT.

This clonotype was picked up many times. The chain is built from TRBV20-1 and TRBJ2-3; the D is unclear. This CDR3 contains 14 residues. CDR1 DFQATT and CDR2 SNEGSKA come from the germline V gene (reference sequence). V lost 4 bases to trimming and J lost 0 bases, with 11 bases between them. CDR3 bases: TGCAGTGCTATCGGCTCCATTAGCACAGATACGCAGTATTTT. Residues: CSAIGSISTDTQYF.

A few counts support this clonotype. J is TRBJ1-1 and V is TRBV29-1; D remains unclear. Germline loops: CDR1 SQVTM, CDR2 ANQGSEA. V lost 4 bases to trimming and J lost 0 bases, with 9 bases between them. The CDR3 covers 13 residues. CDR3 residues: CSVVIGLNTEAFF. The CDR3 DNA is TGCAGCGTTGTGATTGGGCTGAACACTGAAGCTTTCTTT.

This clonotype was detected ten times or more. The chain is built from TRBV28 and TRBJ2-1; D not certain. This CDR3 is 18 amino acids long. V was pared by 2 bases and J by 8 bases, with 25 bases between. The germline CDR1 and CDR2 sequences are MDHEN and SYDVKM. The chain's CDR3 is CASSLKDLIDPLLHEQFF. Here the CDR3 DNA reads TGTGCCAGCAGTTTAAAGGATCTAATCGATCCCCTTTTGCATGAGCAGTTCTTC.

The rearrangement links TRBV20-1 to TRBJ1-4, with D possibly being TRBD1 (5 bases). The germline CDR1 and CDR2 sequences are DFQATT and SNEGSKA (reference sequence). V shed 5 bases and J shed 4 bases, with 14 bases lying between them. The CDR3 runs 14 residues. CDR3 nucleotides: TGCAGTGCTCAGGACGGGACCCTTAATGAAAAACTGTTTTTT. This translates into CSAQDGTLNEKLFF.

This clonotype was recorded a few times. V usage is TRBV28 and J usage is TRBJ2-5, with D perhaps TRBD2 (6 bases). The CDR3 spans 14 residues. Trimming removed 4 bases from V and 2 bases from J, with 11 bases in between. Per the germline V gene, CDR1 is MDHEN and CDR2 is SYDVKM. As DNA, the CDR3 is TGTGCCAGCAGTTCTCTAGCGCCTCAAGAGACCCAGTACTTC. This translates into CASSSLAPQETQYF.

This rearrangement joins TRBV4-3 to TRBJ1-1; 11 bases map to TRBD1. The J segment lost 8 bases and the V segment lost 4 bases, leaving 6 bases of the junction unmatched. This CDR3 has 14 residues. Per the germline V gene, CDR1 is LGHNA and CDR2 is YSLEER. DNA for the CDR3: TGCGCCAGCAGCCGCGCGGGACAGGGGGTGGAAGCTTTCTTT. Its translation: CASSRAGQGVEAFF.

This clonotype was recorded many times. The chain combines TRBV2 with TRBJ1-2, with D maybe TRBD1 (5 bases). This CDR3 has 13 amino acids. Germline loops: CDR1 SNHLY, CDR2 FYNNEI. V lost 8 bases and J 2 bases, leaving 12 bases between the germline ends. The CDR3 spells CASGQKTNYGYTF. In nucleotides, the CDR3 is TGTGCCAGCGGACAAAAGACCAACTATGGCTACACCTTC.

Ten or more counts support this clonotype. V usage is TRBV28 and J usage is TRBJ2-3, with TRBD2 matching over 13 bases. With 3 bases clipped from V and 9 bases from J, the junction kept 6 bases outside the gene matches. This CDR3 spans 15 amino acids. Germline V CDR1 and CDR2: MDHEN, SYDVKM. CDR3 sequence: CASSLGLAGRGTQYF. As DNA, the CDR3 is TGTGCCAGCAGTTTGGGACTAGCGGGGCGAGGGACGCAGTATTTT.

The table lists this clonotype with many counts. The J gene is TRBJ2-3, the V gene TRBV4-1; D ambiguous. CDR1 is MGHRA and CDR2 is YSYEKL in the germline V gene. With 3 bases removed from V and 1 base from J, the gap between germline ends came to 5 bases. This CDR3 has 13 residues. CDR3 DNA: TGCGCCAGCAGCCACCCTCGCACAGATACGCAGTATTTT. It yields the protein CASSHPRTDTQYF.

The chain joins TRBV4-1 to TRBJ1-5; TRBD1 matches at 7 bases. CDR3 length equals 14 residues. Trimming at V came to 3 bases and at J to 7 bases, leaving 6 bases not matched to a gene. CDR1 is MGHRA and CDR2 is YSYEKL in the germline V gene. DNA of the CDR3: TGCGCCAGCAGCCACCTGACAGGGTCCCAGCCCCAGCATTTT. Its protein is CASSHLTGSQPQHF.

Ten or more counts support this clonotype. This sequence joins TRBV7-9 and TRBJ1-5; D is ambiguous. V lost 0 bases and J lost 3, with 3 bases in between. CDR1 and CDR2 (germline): SEHNR, FQNEAQ (reference sequence). There are 13 residues in the CDR3. CDR3 sequence: CASSLAHNQPQHF. In DNA form, the CDR3 reads TGTGCCAGCAGCTTAGCACACAATCAGCCCCAGCATTTT. Drawing the rest from reference TRBV7-9 and TRBJ1-5, the complete variable domain is DTGVSQNPRHKITKRGQNVTFRCDPISEHNRLYWYRQTLGQGPEFLTYFQNEAQLEKSRLLSDRFSAERPKGSFSTLEIQRTEQGDSAMYLCASSLAHNQPQHFGDGTRLSIL.

The chain has TRBV6-2 or TRBV6-3 and TRBJ2-5; D is perhaps TRBD1 (6 bases). V was trimmed by 2 bases and J by 2 bases, leaving 15 bases between them. Germline V gene data show CDR1 as MNHEY and CDR2 as SVGEGT. The CDR3 sequence is 16 residues long. The CDR3 region is CASSYLLGQRQETQYF. In nucleotides, the CDR3 is TGTGCCAGCAGTTACCTTCTTGGACAGAGACAAGAGACCCAGTACTTC.

The chain carries TRBV7-2 and TRBJ2-3, with TRBD2 matching 9 bases. The V gene's germline CDR1 is SGHTA and CDR2 FQGNSA. The CDR3 length is 15 residues. The J segment lost 5 bases and the V segment lost 3 bases, leaving 6 bases of the junction unmatched. This chain's CDR3 is CASSFGAGGRDTQYF. The CDR3 bases are TGTGCCAGCAGCTTTGGAGCGGGAGGAAGAGATACGCAGTATTTT.

At least ten counts were recorded for this clonotype. This sequence joins TRBV29-1 and TRBJ1-6; TRBD1 matches at 11 bases. The junction had 4 bases not matched to a gene; V was cut back by 1 base and J by 8 bases. Per germline, CDR1 SQVTM and CDR2 ANQGSEA. The CDR3 length is 15 residues. CDR3 in DNA: TGCAGCGTTGAAGGACGGGACAGGGGGTATTCACCCCTCCACTTT. Its protein is CSVEGRDRGYSPLHF.

This clonotype was detected only a few times. The chain carries TRBV28 and TRBJ2-3, with 7 bases matching TRBD1. J was trimmed by 3 bases and V by 3 bases; bases with no gene match: 12. Germline V lookup: CDR1 MDHEN, CDR2 SYDVKM. The CDR3 is 17 amino acids. The DNA for the CDR3 is TGTGCCAGCAGTTTCGGACGAGGGGGCAGGAAAACAGATACGCAGTATTTT. This translates into CASSFGRGGRKTDTQYF.

This clonotype appeared many times. This chain uses TRBV6-2 or TRBV6-3 with TRBJ2-1, with TRBD2 identical over 7 bases. CDR1 MNHEY and CDR2 SVGEGT come from the germline V gene. V lost 7 bases to trimming and J lost 7 bases; unmatched junction nucleotides: 10. There are 14 residues in the CDR3. DNA of the CDR3: TGTGCCAGCAAGCGGAGCGGGGCTGGGAATGAGCAGTTCTTC. Translated: CASKRSGAGNEQFF.

The sample holds many counts of this clonotype. The chain combines TRBV2 with TRBJ1-1; 9 bases agree with TRBD1. V dropped 5 bases and J dropped 6; count of bases not matched to a gene: 4. This CDR3 spans 13 amino acids. The V gene's germline CDR1 is SNHLY and CDR2 FYNNEI. This CDR3 is CASSPRQGAEAFF. CDR3 bases: TGTGCCAGCAGTCCCCGACAGGGGGCTGAAGCTTTCTTT.

There are a few counts of this clonotype. The chain joins TRBV6-6 to TRBJ2-3; no firm D call. This CDR3 has 14 residues. Germline CDR1 and CDR2: MNHNY and SVGAGI (reference sequence). Trimming removed 2 bases at V and 0 bases at J, with 6 bases between. For the CDR3, the DNA is TGTGCCAGCAGTTACACAGTTAGCACAGATACGCAGTATTTT. Amino acids: CASSYTVSTDTQYF.

V gene TRBV7-9 combines with J gene TRBJ2-7; D ambiguous. Trimming took off 1 base at V and 3 bases at J, with 10 bases between the two ends. The germline gives CDR1 SEHNR, CDR2 FQNEAQ (reference sequence). This CDR3 is 14 amino acids long. CDR3 protein: CASSLEDGYYEQYF. The DNA of the CDR3 is TGTGCCAGCAGCTTAGAGGACGGTTACTACGAGCAGTACTTC.

This clonotype was detected many times. The chain employs TRBV6-5 and TRBJ1-1, with D possibly TRBD1 on 5 matching bases. The CDR3 has 16 amino acids. Trimming removed 2 bases at V and 0 bases at J, with 13 bases between. Germline V lookup: CDR1 MNHEY, CDR2 SVGAGI. The CDR3 region has the DNA TGTGCCAGCAGTTACAGACCGCGGACACTGAACACTGAAGCTTTCTTT. Its protein product is CASSYRPRTLNTEAFF.